What follows are 2 T cell receptor beta chains derived from one specimen sequenced in a study of blood T cell repertoires in COVID-19. TCRdb's copy holds only in-frame clones and misses some; the assay was immunoSEQ multiplex PCR. The sample includes 350,000 or so clones, about 92% seen only once; the top ten take approximately 17%. The sample consisted of PBMCs or T cells enriched from blood (not recorded which). Receptors originate from a woman aged 25 to 45 who had recovered from COVID-19.

In DNA, the CDR3 is TGTGCTAGTGCCCCAGATCCGGGCACTGAAGCTTTCTTT. This sequence encodes CASAPDPGTEAFF. The V and J genes are TRBV12-5 and TRBJ1-1, with no clear D. Germline CDR1 is LGHNT and CDR2 is FRNRAP. This CDR3 is built from 13 residues. V lost 7 bases and J 4 bases, leaving 13 bases between the germline ends.

V and J are TRBV7-6 and TRBJ2-7; TRBD2 might be the D (6 bases). This CDR3 contains 13 residues. Trimming removed 4 bases at V and 6 bases at J, with 13 bases between. Germline V gene lookup returns CDR1 SGHVS and CDR2 FNYEAQ. CDR3 in DNA: TGTGCCAGCAGCTCACAGGACTATCTCGAGCAGTACTTC. This sequence encodes CASSSQDYLEQYF.